This T cell receptor (beta chain) was profiled in a study of CD8 T cells in ankylosing spondylitis (dated by TCRdb to 2016 to 2017). With respect to the entire study: To find TCR variants linked to disease, the study profiled T cell receptor beta repertoires in ankylosing spondylitis patients and healthy donors. The whole study cohort included 85 to 120 healthy donors and 25 ankylosing spondylitis patients. Peripheral blood samples were taken, and synovial fluid was additionally collected from ankylosing spondylitis patients. On the study overall, not on this receptor specifically: Some motif variants were previously reported in synovial fluid and blood of reactive arthritis patients, suggesting common disease-initiation mechanisms. A CD8+ phenotype was shown by the disease-linked clones, which were found at relatively low frequencies in peripheral blood. Blood from ankylosing spondylitis patients appeared to be characterized by a TCR beta motif composed of roughly eight highly homologous amino acid variants. The disease-linked clones were reported to be significantly enriched in matched synovial fluid samples from ankylosing spondylitis patients.

As encoded in the germline V gene, CDR1 is SGHTA while CDR2 is FQGNSA. V and J are truncated by 5 bases and 10 bases respectively, leaving an intervening sequence of 3 bases. Measured from the cysteine to the phenylalanine, the CDR3 is 9 residues long. Only the CDR3 DNA is retained, 27 bases long and in frame from the first base. About this clonotype itself: Its antigen is still unknown. It has no much larger one-base neighbor in the sample; base qualities were not kept.

The instrument given in TCRdb is Illumina HiSeq 2500. TCR beta libraries were prepared by quantitative 5'-RACE with molecular barcodes. Per the source publication's procedure: Disease-linked TCR variants were identified with a new computational method built on a probabilistic model of VDJ rearrangement. TCRdb cleaned the public reads at Q25 with fastp, built clones with MiXCR and kept in-frame beta chains. Rows merge per CDR3 protein into single entries with the most common DNA and genes. It is TCRdb's table, rather than the study itself, that gives the V and J calls and clone size. A total of 250,000 to 350,000 distinct CDR3 sequences appear in this sample, around 21% of them only once. Around 3.2% of the sample comes from the top ten.

The sample was blood, either unsorted or a sorted T cell fraction (not recorded which). This clonotype originated in a female donor with ankylosing spondylitis or in good health (not recorded which). This receptor chain uses TRBV7-2 and TRBJ2-1; the D gene is not confidently resolved. The sequenced DNA is TGTGCCAGCAGCCAAGAGCAGTTCTTC. It specifies CASSQEQFF. Full variable domain (CDR3 extended with the reference TRBV7-2 and TRBJ2-1 proteins): GAGVSQSPSNKVTEKGKDVELRCDPISGHTALYWYRQSLGQGLEFLIYFQGNSAPDKSGLPSDRFSAERTGGSVSTLTIQRTQQEDSAVYLCASSQEQFFGPGTRLTVL.